This is a list of T cell receptor beta chains from one sample in a study of CD8+CD57+ T cells in acquired aplastic anemia. In TCRdb, the reads were re-called with MiXCR into one record per CDR3 protein. The sample contains around 170,000 distinct CDR3 sequences, approximately 44% of which appear only once. Material: sorted CD4+, CD8+, or CD8+CD57+ T cells (not recorded which) from PBMCs. The receptors originated from a human donor with aplastic anemia. The CDR3 runs from the conserved cysteine through the conserved F or W. Fields, in order: V gene, J gene, CDR3 length, CDR3 protein.

>TRBV9|TRBJ2-7|16
CASRGTSGALGNEQYF
>TRBV5-6|TRBJ1-1|13
CASSDTGHTEAFF
>TRBV6-2/TRBV6-3|TRBJ2-5|15
CASSSQWAFQETQYF
>TRBV5-1|TRBJ2-2|17
CASSRGTSGPNTGELFF
>TRBV12-3/TRBV12-4|TRBJ1-2|13
CASSLLQGNGYTF
>TRBV5-1|TRBJ2-7|17
CASSLGWGGFRTDTQYF
>TRBV7-2|TRBJ2-5|15
CASSSAGVGEETQYF
>TRBV5-4|TRBJ2-7|14
CASSPLDKGGEQYF
>TRBV6-2/TRBV6-3|TRBJ1-5|14
CASSSGRGNRPQHF
>TRBV2|TRBJ2-1|12
CASSFSGHEQFF
>TRBV6-1|TRBJ1-4|15
CASCTGFATNEKLFF
>TRBV19|TRBJ1-1|14
CASSIEGQGTEAFF
>TRBV7-2|TRBJ2-3|14
CASKRGASTDTQYF
>TRBV7-2|TRBJ2-7|12
CASRRTGDEQYF
>TRBV3-1|TRBJ2-5|12
CASREGARGQYF
>TRBV19|TRBJ1-5|13
CASSRTGGEPQHF
>TRBV19|TRBJ2-5|15
CASSSFSGRGETQYF
>TRBV12-3/TRBV12-4|TRBJ1-1|14
CASSLRGQNTEAFF
>TRBV28|TRBJ1-6|15
CASSLPGKTDSPLHF
>TRBV29-1|TRBJ1-1|13
CSVEDRGVAEAFF
>TRBV2|TRBJ1-4|13
CASSGQGDQKLFF
>TRBV20-1|TRBJ1-6|15
CSASPPEGAGSPLHF
>TRBV15|TRBJ2-7|15
CATSRGGLAGDEQYF
>TRBV7-6|TRBJ1-1|13
CASSLVEGFTAFF
>TRBV15|TRBJ2-7|15
CATSRDPPGKLGQYF
>TRBV20-1|TRBJ2-7|14
CSARVSGLLYEQYF
>TRBV2|TRBJ1-6|10
CASSSSPLHF